Shown below are 11 T cell receptor beta chains from a single sample sequenced in a study of blood T cells in healthy people across ages. The use of a sample-barcoded 5' primer and a J-beta primer mix characterized a second PCR of roughly 6 to 11 cycles. TCRdb reanalysed the 5' RACE reads using MiXCR and keeps one entry per CDR3 protein. The repertoire includes approximately 1.5 million distinct CDR3 sequences, 35% to 45% of them detected once, and approximately 4% sits in the top ten. Sequenced: blood. The receptors derive from a young woman in good health.

J is TRBJ1-1 and V is TRBV6-5; D is unclear. The CDR3 spans 15 residues. Germline CDR1 MNHEY, CDR2 SVGAGI. V was cut by 0 bases and J by 5 bases, with 13 bases left in between. The DNA for the CDR3 is TGTGCCAGCAGTTACTCGACTAATGGGGTTACTGAAGCTTTCTTT. It codes for CASSYSTNGVTEAFF.

V and J are TRBV18 and TRBJ1-5; the match to TRBD1 covers 10 bases. This CDR3 has 14 residues. The germline V gene has CDR1 KGHSH and CDR2 LQKENI. J gave up 7 bases and V 5 bases, and 5 bases lay outside the gene matches. The CDR3 loop is CASSSDRGVQPQHF. The CDR3 DNA follows: TGTGCCAGCTCATCGGACAGGGGGGTCCAGCCCCAGCATTTT.

The genes are TRBV4-2 and TRBJ2-3; TRBD2 agrees at 12 bases. The junction had 7 bases not matched to a gene; V was cut back by 0 bases and J by 0 bases. The CDR3 is made up of 19 amino acids. CDR1 is LGHNA, CDR2 YNFKEQ, per germline. The CDR3 DNA reads TGTGCCAGCAGCCAAGAGGCGAGGACTAGCGGGGAGAGCACAGATACGCAGTATTTT. The encoded protein is CASSQEARTSGESTDTQYF.

V usage is TRBV20-1 and J usage is TRBJ2-1; TRBD2 aligns across 10 bases. The CDR3 consists of 14 residues. From germline, CDR1 is DFQATT and CDR2 SNEGSKA (reference sequence). The CDR3 DNA reads as TGCACCGCCTGGCTAGCGGGGGCCTACAATGAGCAGTTCTTC. Translation gives CTAWLAGAYNEQFF.

V gene TRBV4-3 combines with J gene TRBJ2-3; D gene uncertain. The CDR3 length is 16 residues. CDR1 is LGHNA and CDR2 is YSLEER in the germline V gene. With 0 bases removed from V and 0 bases from J, the gap between germline ends came to 10 bases. The CDR3 nucleotides read TGCGCCAGCAGCCAAGACCCCCTAACTAGCACAGATACGCAGTATTTT. Its translation is CASSQDPLTSTDTQYF.

This chain links TRBV19 with TRBJ2-5; D is possibly TRBD1 or TRBD2 (5 bases each). Germline V CDR1 and CDR2: LNHDA, SQIVND (reference sequence). The CDR3 spans 15 residues. V gave up 5 bases and J gave up 5 bases, with 18 bases separating them. This chain's CDR3 is CASSPWATGPETQYF. CDR3 nucleotides: TGTGCCAGTAGTCCATGGGCTACGGGACCGGAGACCCAGTACTTC. Full variable domain (outside the CDR3, taken from reference TRBV19 and TRBJ2-5): DGGITQSPKYLFRKEGQNVTLSCEQNLNHDAMYWYRQDPGQGLRLIYYSQIVNDFQKGDIAEGYSVSREKKESFPLTVTSAQKNPTAFYLCASSPWATGPETQYFGPGTRLLVL.

This chain links TRBV7-9 with TRBJ2-3; D is undetermined. Trimming left V 5 bases short and J 6 bases short, with 15 bases between. Germline V CDR1 and CDR2: SEHNR, FQNEAQ (reference sequence). The CDR3 loop spans 14 amino acids. The CDR3 DNA is TGTGCCAGCAGCCCATTTGATTCTTTTGATACGCAGTATTTT. Encoded protein: CASSPFDSFDTQYF.

V is TRBV25-1 and J is TRBJ2-5, with 11 bases matching TRBD1. In germline, CDR1 is MGHDK, CDR2 SYGVNS. V lost 4 bases, J lost 0 bases, and 4 bases stayed unmatched. This CDR3 has 16 amino acids. The DNA of the CDR3 is TGTGCCAGCAGTGTCCGGGACAGGGGGTACCAAGAGACCCAGTACTTC. It is translated as CASSVRDRGYQETQYF.

The gene calls are TRBV29-1 and TRBJ2-5; D is undetermined. Germline V gives CDR1 SQVTM, CDR2 ANQGSEA. The CDR3 has 12 amino acids. V dropped 5 bases and J dropped 2 bases, with 9 bases sitting between them. The CDR3 DNA reads as TGCAGCGTTTATCGACTTCAAGAGACCCAGTACTTC. Protein: CSVYRLQETQYF.

Written as DNA, the CDR3 is TGTGCCAGCTCACCACCACGCCAAAACATTCAGTACTTC. Translated: CASSPPRQNIQYF. V gene TRBV18 combines with J gene TRBJ2-4; no clear D gene. With 0 bases removed from V and 5 bases from J, the gap between germline ends came to 5 bases. The CDR3 spans 13 residues. The germline gives CDR1 KGHSH, CDR2 LQKENI.

This clonotype was detected only a few times. The chain links TRBV6-2 or TRBV6-3 to TRBJ1-6; maybe TRBD1 (5 bases). The V end was cut by 6 bases, the J end by 10 bases, with 19 bases between. The germline CDR1 and CDR2 sequences are MNHEY and SVGEGT. The CDR3 extends over 15 amino acids. CDR3 bases: TGTGCCAGCAGCTTCTCGCAGGGCTCTAGGTCACCCCTCCACTTT. Its protein is CASSFSQGSRSPLHF.